The 25 T cell receptor beta chains listed next were all sequenced from one sample in a study of blood T cell repertoires in COVID-19 (dated by TCRdb to the early 2020s). The method behind the library was the immunoSEQ multiplex PCR assay. As stored in TCRdb, this immuneACCESS dataset retains in-frame rearrangements with V and J assigned. A fraction of the clones does not appear; measured against another copy, unresolved V genes explain less than half of the discrepancy, and the remainder lacks a known reason. Within this sample are around 120,000 clones, with around three quarters of them counted one time only. Approximately 2.3% of the sample goes to the ten largest clones. The sequencing sample was made of peripheral blood. These receptors came from a woman in her sixties or seventies with acute or convalescent COVID-19.

This clone has more than one count but fewer than ten. V usage is TRBV6-6 and J usage is TRBJ2-1, with D possibly being TRBD2 (5 bases). Germline V gives CDR1 MNHNY, CDR2 SVGAGI (reference sequence). CDR3 length: 12 amino acids. Trimming shortened V by 6 bases and J by 8 bases, and 11 bases separated the two germline ends. CDR3 in amino acids: CASSRAGDEQFF. The CDR3 DNA follows: TGTGCCAGCAGCCGAGCCGGGGATGAGCAGTTCTTC.

This clone was counted once. The rearrangement links TRBV27 to TRBJ1-1; D uncertain. Germline lookup yields CDR1 MNHEY and CDR2 SMNVEV (reference sequence). There are 16 residues in the CDR3. The V gene lost 2 bases and the J gene lost 2 bases, with 15 bases spanning the gap. The CDR3 reads CASSLPTEPLNTEAFF. The CDR3 coding sequence is TGTGCCAGCAGTTTACCCACAGAACCGCTAAACACTGAAGCTTTCTTT.

The V gene is TRBV10-3, the J gene TRBJ2-1; 10 positions agree with TRBD2. V lost 7 bases and J lost 0; bases outside the gene matches: 15. The CDR3 covers 19 residues. From germline, CDR1 is ENHRY and CDR2 SYGVKD. The CDR3, as DNA: TGTGCCATCACCGGGGGCCTTAGCGGGGGGCCAAGCTCCTACAATGAGCAGTTCTTC. Translating gives CAITGGLSGGPSSYNEQFF.

This chain connects TRBV5-4 to TRBJ2-7; 12 bases align to TRBD2. J was trimmed by 1 base and V by 3 bases; bases with no gene match: 14. Germline V gene sequence: CDR1 SGHNT, CDR2 YYREEE (reference sequence). This CDR3 region has 19 residues. This CDR3 is CASSYLGPASGRASYEQYF. As DNA, the CDR3 is TGTGCCAGCAGCTACCTAGGACCGGCTAGCGGGAGGGCATCCTACGAGCAGTACTTC.

The chain links TRBV9 to TRBJ1-2, with D perhaps TRBD1 (6 bases). The CDR3 is 12 amino acids. Germline loops: CDR1 SGDLS, CDR2 YYNGEE. The V and J ends lost 3 bases and 4 bases respectively, with 7 bases between them. The CDR3 sequence: CASSGTVYGYTF. CDR3 nucleotide sequence: TGTGCCAGCAGCGGGACAGTCTATGGCTACACCTTC.

This clone was counted a single time. The V gene is TRBV19, the J gene TRBJ1-5; D is perhaps TRBD1 (6 bases). Germline V lookup: CDR1 LNHDA, CDR2 SQIVND (reference sequence). V was pared by 2 bases and J by 3 bases, with 11 bases between. There are 15 residues in the CDR3. CDR3 in amino acids: CASSISGTPNQPQHF. The CDR3 region has the DNA TGTGCCAGTAGTATAAGCGGGACACCCAATCAGCCCCAGCATTTT. Looking up the rest from reference TRBV19 and TRBJ1-5 gives the full variable domain: DGGITQSPKYLFRKEGQNVTLSCEQNLNHDAMYWYRQDPGQGLRLIYYSQIVNDFQKGDIAEGYSVSREKKESFPLTVTSAQKNPTAFYLCASSISGTPNQPQHFGDGTRLSIL.

The chain links TRBV5-1 to TRBJ2-7; D perhaps matches TRBD1 (7 bases). The V gene's germline CDR1 is SGHRS and CDR2 YFSETQ. V lost 4 bases to trimming and J lost 3 bases, with 17 bases between them. The CDR3 length is 15 residues. The DNA for the CDR3 is TGCGCCAGCAGCCCCGGTGGAGGGGGCGGCTACGAGCAGTACTTC. Translated, it gives CASSPGGGGGYEQYF.

The table lists this clone with a few counts. The chain recombines TRBV19 with TRBJ2-3, with 10 bases matching TRBD1. Trimming at V came to 7 bases and at J to 6 bases, leaving 10 bases not matched to a gene. The length of the CDR3 is 15 residues. Germline CDR1 and CDR2: LNHDA and SQIVND (reference sequence). CDR3 sequence: CASTRGTGVADTQYF. DNA for the CDR3: TGTGCCAGTACCCGGGGGACAGGGGTAGCGGATACGCAGTATTTT.

The sample holds a few counts of this clone. V is TRBV11-3 and J is TRBJ2-2; D perhaps matches TRBD2 (6 bases). Germline values: CDR1 SGHNT, CDR2 YENEEA. This CDR3 contains 15 residues. V shed 3 bases and J shed 0 bases, with 8 bases lying between them. Written as DNA, the CDR3 is TGTGCCAGCAGCTTGGGCGGGACGAACACCGGGGAGCTGTTTTTT. Its protein product is CASSLGGTNTGELFF.

V usage is TRBV11-3 and J usage is TRBJ1-1, with D possibly being TRBD1 (6 bases). CDR1 and CDR2 (germline): SGHNT, YENEEA. V lost 2 bases and J 5 bases, leaving 9 bases between the germline ends. The CDR3 consists of 13 residues. Here the CDR3 DNA reads TGTGCCAGCAGCTTATCCAGGGGAACTGAAGCTTTCTTT. Translating it yields CASSLSRGTEAFF.

The chain couples TRBV4-1 to TRBJ2-1; possible D gene TRBD2, 6 bases. Germline CDR1 is MGHRA and CDR2 is YSYEKL. The V end was cut by 0 bases, the J end by 9 bases, with 12 bases between. There are 14 residues in the CDR3. The CDR3 reads CASSQEEGRGEQFF. The CDR3 bases are TGCGCCAGCAGCCAAGAGGAGGGTAGGGGTGAGCAGTTCTTC.

The CDR3 here is CASSPRAGVSSYEQYF. The CDR3 DNA reads as TGCGCCAGCAGCCCGCGGGCAGGGGTTTCCTCCTACGAGCAGTACTTC. V is TRBV5-1 and J is TRBJ2-7; maybe TRBD1 (6 bases). The CDR3 totals 16 residues. Germline V gene lookup returns CDR1 SGHRS and CDR2 YFSETQ. The V end was cut by 4 bases, the J end by 0 bases, with 17 bases between.

J is TRBJ1-5 and V is TRBV28, with D unresolved. This CDR3 has 14 amino acids. Germline loops: CDR1 MDHEN, CDR2 SYDVKM. The V end was cut by 3 bases, the J end by 3 bases, with 9 bases between. The CDR3 loop reads CASSLTGNNQPQHF. DNA of the CDR3: TGTGCCAGCAGTTTGACGGGGAACAATCAGCCCCAGCATTTT. Using reference TRBV28 and TRBJ1-5 for the parts outside the CDR3, the full variable domain is DVKVTQSSRYLVKRTGEKVFLECVQDMDHENMFWYRQDPGLGLRLIYFSYDVKMKEKGDIPEGYSVSREKKERFSLILESASTNQTSMYLCASSLTGNNQPQHFGDGTRLSIL.

V is TRBV7-2 and J is TRBJ1-3; TRBD1 matches 7 bases. Trimming at V came to 8 bases and at J to 4 bases, leaving 5 bases not matched to a gene. The CDR3 is 13 residues long. CDR1 and CDR2 from the germline V gene are SGHTA and FQGNSA. CDR3 residues: CASSRGQGNTIYF. CDR3 coding DNA: TGTGCCAGCTCCCGGGGACAGGGAAACACCATATATTTT.

The chain is built from TRBV7-9 and TRBJ1-4, with no clear D. This CDR3 comprises 13 residues. Germline values: CDR1 SEHNR, CDR2 FQNEAQ (reference sequence). The V and J ends lost 3 bases and 1 base respectively, with 3 bases between them. CDR3 residues: CASSFITNEKLFF. Written as DNA, the CDR3 is TGTGCCAGCAGCTTCATAACTAATGAAAAACTGTTTTTT.

V and J are TRBV4-1 and TRBJ2-1, with D possibly TRBD2 on 5 matching bases. The length of the CDR3 is 14 residues. The germline CDR1 and CDR2 sequences are MGHRA and YSYEKL. The ends were cut back, 0 bases at V and 8 bases at J, with 11 bases in the middle. The CDR3 here is CASSQEGELDEQFF. CDR3 DNA: TGCGCCAGCAGCCAAGAGGGAGAGTTGGATGAGCAGTTCTTC.

This clone came up a few times. The chain is built from TRBV6-5 and TRBJ1-2, with D maybe TRBD1 (6 bases). This CDR3 contains 14 residues. Trimming pared 0 bases from V and 8 bases from J, leaving 13 bases between. Germline values: CDR1 MNHEY, CDR2 SVGAGI. CDR3 sequence: CASSYSGQGSGYTF. The CDR3, as DNA: TGTGCCAGCAGTTACTCGGGGCAGGGGAGCGGCTACACCTTC.

The chain uses TRBV3-1 (or the pseudogene TRBV3-2) and TRBJ1-5; no clear D. With 4 bases removed from V and 6 bases from J, the gap between germline ends came to 16 bases. Germline CDR1 and CDR2: LGHDT and YNNKEL (reference sequence). This CDR3 has 15 amino acids. CDR3 region: CASSRSRAGGQPQHF. For the CDR3, the DNA is TGTGCCAGCAGCCGTTCTAGGGCGGGCGGTCAGCCCCAGCATTTT.

V usage is TRBV5-1 and J usage is TRBJ2-7; tentatively, D is TRBD2 (6 bases). The V gene's germline CDR1 is SGHRS and CDR2 YFSETQ. With 5 bases removed from V and 2 bases from J, the gap between germline ends came to 20 bases. CDR3 size: 16 residues. The chain's CDR3 is CASSRGGVTNTYEQYF. The CDR3 DNA reads as TGCGCCAGCAGTCGAGGAGGGGTTACCAATACCTACGAGCAGTACTTC.

The chain combines TRBV27 with TRBJ2-3; possible D gene TRBD2, 6 bases. Germline loops: CDR1 MNHEY, CDR2 SMNVEV (reference sequence). The CDR3 length is 18 residues. The V and J ends lost 3 bases and 2 bases respectively, with 21 bases between them. CDR3 nucleotides: TGTGCCAGCAGTTTTAAGCCCCCGCGAGGAGGGGTCACAGATACGCAGTATTTT. Protein: CASSFKPPRGGVTDTQYF.

This rearrangement joins TRBV7-6 to TRBJ2-1; 9 nucleotides line up with TRBD2. V shed 2 bases, J shed 5 bases, and the junction held 7 bases outside the gene matches. The CDR3 totals 16 residues. Germline assignment: CDR1 SGHVS and CDR2 FNYEAQ. As DNA, the CDR3 is TGTGCCAGCAGCTTATTTAAGACTAGCGGACACAATGAGCAGTTCTTC. This encodes CASSLFKTSGHNEQFF.

V is TRBV2 and J is TRBJ1-6, with D possibly being TRBD1 (6 bases). With 11 bases removed from V and 8 bases from J, the gap between germline ends came to 19 bases. The germline gives CDR1 SNHLY, CDR2 FYNNEI. The CDR3 totals 14 residues. CDR3 DNA: TGTGCCTGCGGTGGCAGGGGCGTTGATTCACCCCTCCACTTT. Its translation is CACGGRGVDSPLHF.

J is TRBJ2-5 and V is TRBV19; maybe TRBD2 (5 bases). The CDR3 extends over 13 amino acids. Trimming left V 4 bases short and J 4 bases short, with 10 bases between. Germline V gene sequence: CDR1 LNHDA, CDR2 SQIVND (reference sequence). The CDR3 is CASSTVGGETQYF. In DNA, the CDR3 is TGTGCCAGTAGTACCGTCGGAGGAGAGACCCAGTACTTC.

This clone showed up just once. The chain combines TRBV7-6 with TRBJ2-7; 12 bases line up with TRBD1. After removal of 2 bases from V and 0 bases from J, the junction contained 8 bases not matched to a gene. This CDR3 region has 18 residues. CDR1 is SGHVS and CDR2 is FNYEAQ in the germline V gene. CDR3: CASSLCGTGGWPSYEQYF. The CDR3 nucleotides read TGTGCCAGCAGCTTATGCGGGACAGGGGGCTGGCCCTCCTACGAGCAGTACTTC.

The V call is TRBV6-5, the J call TRBJ1-1, with D uncertain. The CDR3 covers 12 residues. Trimming shortened V by 6 bases and J by 1 base, and 6 bases separated the two germline ends. CDR1 and CDR2 from the germline V gene are MNHEY and SVGAGI. The CDR3 loop is CASRAGNTEAFF. CDR3 DNA: TGTGCCAGCAGGGCGGGGAACACTGAAGCTTTCTTT.